These T cell receptor beta chains were read from a single sample in a study of T cells in Graves' hyperthyroidism and ophthalmopathy. TCRdb itself ran the multiplex PCR reads through MiXCR, one entry per CDR3 protein. The sample includes a few hundred thousand distinct CDR3 sequences, just over 45% of them seen just once. Sequencing input: peripheral blood or thyroid tissue (not recorded which). Source of these receptors: a woman under 30 with Graves' hyperthyroidism. CDR3s include the opening cysteine and the closing phenylalanine or tryptophan. A D gene is named only where the DNA matches it firmly. Only some rows state a clone size, as once, few, many or a class for expanded clones.

J | size | D | V | CDR3 | DNA
TRBJ1-4 | . | . | TRBV7-3 | CASSLGYNEKLFF | TGTGCCAGCAGCTTAGGCTATAATGAAAAACTGTTTTTT
TRBJ2-7 | . | . | TRBV10-2 | CASSQCCGMHYEQYF | TGTGCCAGCAGCCAATGCTGCGGGATGCACTACGAGCAGTACTTC
TRBJ2-7 | few | TRBD2 | TRBV10-3 | CATGGGRSNEQYF | TGTGCCACCGGGGGGGGGAGAAGCAACGAGCAGTACTTC
TRBJ2-5 | . | TRBD2 | TRBV2 | CASSSGGASLQETQYF | TGTGCCAGCAGTTCGGGAGGGGCAAGCCTCCAAGAGACCCAGTACTTC
TRBJ1-6 | many | . | TRBV7-9 | CASSPGAYNSPLHF | TGTGCCAGCAGCCCGGGCGCATATAATTCACCCCTCCACTTT
TRBJ2-3 | . | TRBD2 | TRBV12-3/TRBV12-4 | CASRNGLAATDTQYF | TGTGCCAGCAGGAACGGACTAGCGGCCACAGATACGCAGTATTTT
TRBJ2-7 | few | . | TRBV11-1 | CASSRFFNYEQYF | TGTGCCAGCAGCCGCTTCTTTAACTACGAGCAGTACTTC
TRBJ2-7 | . | TRBD1 | TRBV7-9 | CASSRDRVPHEQYF | TGTGCCAGCAGCCGGGACAGGGTTCCCCACGAGCAGTACTTC
TRBJ1-4 | . | TRBD1 | TRBV10-3 | CASSYHRQGGEKLFF | TGTGCCAGCAGTTACCATAGACAGGGGGGTGAAAAACTGTTTTTT
TRBJ1-3 | many | . | TRBV11-2 | CASSLNGNTIYF | TGTGCCAGCAGTCTGAATGGGAACACCATATATTTT
TRBJ2-7 | . | TRBD2 | TRBV20-1 | CSAKLAELYEQYF | TGCAGTGCTAAACTAGCGGAACTCTACGAGCAGTACTTC
TRBJ1-5 | many | . | TRBV7-2 | CASSLVGISNQPQHF | TGTGCCAGCAGCTTAGTGGGGATTAGCAATCAGCCCCAGCATTTT
TRBJ2-5 | . | TRBD2 | TRBV7-2 | CASSLSSGSLETQYF | TGTGCCAGCAGCTTATCTAGCGGGAGTCTAGAGACCCAGTACTTC
TRBJ1-5 | few | . | TRBV7-6 | CASSLLSTNQPQHF | TGTGCCAGCAGCTTACTCTCTACCAATCAGCCCCAGCATTTT
TRBJ1-1 | . | . | TRBV29-1 | CSVVLSAEAFF | TGCAGCGTTGTTCTTAGTGCTGAAGCTTTCTTT
TRBJ2-7 | . | TRBD1 | TRBV15 | CATSLRQGSYEQYF | TGTGCCACCAGCTTACGACAGGGTTCCTACGAGCAGTACTTC
TRBJ1-2 | few | TRBD1 | TRBV3-1 | CASSQEIPGQGNYGYTF | TGTGCCAGCAGCCAAGAAATCCCGGGACAGGGGAACTATGGCTACACCTTC
TRBJ1-5 | many | . | TRBV9 | CASSVDPSNQPQHF | TGTGCCAGCAGCGTAGATCCTAGCAATCAGCCCCAGCATTTT
TRBJ2-5 | many | . | TRBV20-1 | CSARTGTAQETQYF | TGCAGTGCTAGAACTGGGACTGCACAAGAGACCCAGTACTTC
TRBJ1-3 | few | . | TRBV2 | CASSAGTSGNTIYF | TGTGCCAGCTCCGCCGGGACCTCTGGAAACACCATATATTTT
TRBJ1-5 | many | . | TRBV2 | CASSELTDNQPQHF | TGTGCCAGCAGTGAATTGACAGACAATCAGCCCCAGCATTTT
TRBJ2-5 | many | TRBD1 | TRBV2 | CASRPGTGETQYF | TGTGCCAGCAGGCCCGGGACAGGGGAGACCCAGTACTTC
TRBJ1-1 | . | . | TRBV7-3 | CASSRKTELNTEAFF | TGTGCCAGCAGCAGGAAGACAGAACTGAACACTGAAGCTTTCTTT
TRBJ2-7 | few | TRBD1 | TRBV29-1 | CSVVQGAANHEQYF | TGCAGCGTTGTGCAGGGGGCTGCGAACCACGAGCAGTACTTC
TRBJ1-1 | . | . | TRBV29-1 | CSVGEGDTEAFF | TGCAGCGTTGGCGAAGGAGACACTGAAGCTTTCTTT
TRBJ2-5 | many | TRBD2 | TRBV12-3/TRBV12-4 | CASSATGREGRETQYF | TGTGCCAGCAGCGCCACTGGGCGGGAGGGCAGAGAGACCCAGTACTTC
TRBJ2-6 | . | . | TRBV15 | CATSRDRVGDHSGANVLTF | TGTGCCACCAGCAGAGATCGCGTAGGGGACCACTCTGGGGCCAACGTCCTGACTTTC
TRBJ1-1 | . | . | TRBV20-1 | CSASNPGTEAFF | TGCAGTGCTTCCAACCCCGGCACTGAAGCTTTCTTT
TRBJ2-5 | few | TRBD2 | TRBV7-9 | CASSLAQGGKETQYF | TGTGCCAGCAGCTTAGCGCAGGGAGGGAAGGAGACCCAGTACTTC
TRBJ1-2 | many | . | TRBV14 | CASASTRGTYGYTF | TGTGCCAGCGCCTCAACGCGGGGGACCTATGGCTACACCTTC
TRBJ2-3 | . | . | TRBV25-1 | CASTGLTDTQYF | TGTGCCAGCACTGGACTTACAGATACGCAGTATTTT
TRBJ2-7 | . | . | TRBV11-3 | CASSLGGVTNEQYF | TGTGCCAGCAGCTTAGGGGGGGTGACAAACGAGCAGTACTTC
TRBJ2-7 | . | . | TRBV20-1 | CSADREYF | TGCAGTGCTGATCGCGAGTACTTC
TRBJ1-1 | . | TRBD1 | TRBV7-7 | CASSQFQGARTEAFF | TGTGCCAGCAGCCAATTCCAGGGGGCGCGGACTGAAGCTTTCTTT
TRBJ2-7 | few | TRBD1 | TRBV6-1 | CASSRDDRGLYEQYF | TGTGCCAGCAGTAGGGACGACAGGGGCCTTTACGAGCAGTACTTC
TRBJ2-7 | . | . | TRBV7-9 | CASSLPIQGLAYEQYF | TGTGCCAGCAGCTTACCAATACAGGGACTCGCCTACGAGCAGTACTTC
TRBJ1-4 | . | TRBD1 | TRBV29-1 | CSVGTGTNEKLFF | TGCAGCGTTGGGACAGGCACTAATGAAAAACTGTTTTTT
TRBJ1-1 | . | . | TRBV10-3 | CAISEDRLGTEAFF | TGTGCCATCAGTGAGGACAGGTTAGGCACTGAAGCTTTCTTT
TRBJ1-5 | . | TRBD1 | TRBV6-5 | CASSSTGAQPQHF | TGTGCCAGCAGTTCGACAGGGGCCCAGCCCCAGCATTTT
TRBJ1-5 | . | TRBD1 | TRBV9 | CASRPFRGHGNQPQHF | TGTGCCAGCAGACCATTCAGGGGGCACGGCAATCAGCCCCAGCATTTT
TRBJ1-1 | . | . | TRBV11-3 | CASSLEWRASPAVKLSF | .
TRBJ1-1 | . | . | TRBV7-9 | CASSPSVHGCSYSATMNTEAFF | TGTGCCAGCAGCCCTAGTGTTCATGGTTGCAGTTACTCTGCAACCATGAACACTGAAGCTTTCTTT
TRBJ1-4 | . | TRBD1 | TRBV29-1 | CSVSDRDRGNEKLFF | TGCAGCGTTAGTGACCGGGACAGGGGGAATGAAAAACTGTTTTTT
TRBJ2-7 | once | . | TRBV5-1 | CASSFRDPSYEQYF | TGCGCCAGCAGCTTCCGGGACCCGTCCTACGAGCAGTACTTC
TRBJ1-2 | . | TRBD1 | TRBV12-3/TRBV12-4 | CASNIQGDYGYTF | TGTGCCAGCAACATACAGGGGGACTATGGCTACACCTTC
TRBJ2-7 | many | . | TRBV7-7 | CASSEQGGYEQYF | TGTGCCAGCAGCGAACAGGGGGGGTACGAGCAGTACTTC
TRBJ2-2 | . | . | TRBV20-1 | CSASFHTGELFF | TGCAGTGCTAGCTTCCACACCGGGGAGCTGTTTTTT
TRBJ1-1 | many | . | TRBV2 | CASSGGENTEAFF | TGTGCCAGCAGTGGGGGAGAGAACACTGAAGCTTTCTTT
TRBJ1-1 | many | TRBD1 | TRBV7-8 | CASSLDRGRTEAFF | TGTGCCAGCAGCTTAGACAGGGGGAGGACTGAAGCTTTCTTT
TRBJ2-2 | . | . | TRBV19 | CASSGIAPGRTGELFF | TGTGCCAGTAGTGGGATAGCCCCAGGACGGACCGGGGAGCTGTTTTTT
TRBJ1-6 | . | TRBD1 | TRBV12-3/TRBV12-4 | CASSARQGANSPLHF | TGTGCCAGCAGTGCCCGCCAGGGGGCCAATTCACCCCTCCACTTT
TRBJ2-5 | once | TRBD1 | TRBV7-2 | CASVPGGGETQYF | TGTGCTAGTGTTCCAGGGGGCGGAGAGACCCAGTACTTC
TRBJ2-7 | few | . | TRBV9 | CASSVEGNSYEQYF | TGTGCCAGCAGCGTAGAAGGAAACTCCTACGAGCAGTACTTC
TRBJ2-2 | . | TRBD2 | TRBV10-3 | CAIREGLAGITNTGELFF | TGTGCCATCAGGGAGGGACTAGCGGGAATAACGAACACCGGGGAGCTGTTTTTT
TRBJ2-7 | . | . | TRBV15 | CATSSWGVAGEQYF | TGTGCCACCAGCAGCTGGGGGGTGGCGGGCGAGCAGTACTTC
TRBJ2-5 | . | . | TRBV29-1 | CSLEGGRETQYF | TGCAGCTTAGAGGGGGGCAGGGAGACCCAGTACTTC
TRBJ2-7 | . | TRBD1 | TRBV25-1 | CASTTGTGGFEQYF | TGTGCCAGCACAACCGGGACAGGGGGATTTGAGCAGTACTTC